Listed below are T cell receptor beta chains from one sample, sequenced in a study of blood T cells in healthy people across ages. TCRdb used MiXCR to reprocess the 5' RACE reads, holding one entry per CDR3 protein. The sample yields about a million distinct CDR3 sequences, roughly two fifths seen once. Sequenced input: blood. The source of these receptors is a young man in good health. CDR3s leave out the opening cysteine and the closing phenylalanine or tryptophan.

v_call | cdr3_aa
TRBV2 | AGTPAGNQPQH
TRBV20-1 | SATDQVILETQY
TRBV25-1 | ASTGDFYEQY
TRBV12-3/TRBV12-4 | ASSFSRSLPDTQY
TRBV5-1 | ASSLGSGANVLT
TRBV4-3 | ASTQTSGGYNEQF
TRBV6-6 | ASRESLAGASNEQF
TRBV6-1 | ASSEDRTGVLISEAF
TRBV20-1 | SARADDREGEAF
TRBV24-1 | ATSDRTGPDTQY
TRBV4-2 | ASSQSDSQETQY
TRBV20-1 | SASAPGTGGSSPLEAF
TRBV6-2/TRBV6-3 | ASNSKRNTEAF
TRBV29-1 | SVLGSQGGSTDTQY
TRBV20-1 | SAPTLVGYT
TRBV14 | ASSQDLGSGGEQY